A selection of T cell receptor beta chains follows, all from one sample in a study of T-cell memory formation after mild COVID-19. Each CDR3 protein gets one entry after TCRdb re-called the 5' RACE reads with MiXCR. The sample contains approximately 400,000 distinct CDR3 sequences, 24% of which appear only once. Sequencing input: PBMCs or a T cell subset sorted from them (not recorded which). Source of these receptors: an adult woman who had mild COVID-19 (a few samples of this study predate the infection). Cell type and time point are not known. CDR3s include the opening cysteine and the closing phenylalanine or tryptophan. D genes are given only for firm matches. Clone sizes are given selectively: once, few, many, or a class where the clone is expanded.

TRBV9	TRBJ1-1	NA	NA	CASSVADSGEAFF	TGTGCCAGCAGCGTGGCGGATTCAGGTGAAGCTTTCTTT
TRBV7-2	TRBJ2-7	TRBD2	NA	CASSLGPIAGRSSYEQYF	TGTGCCAGCAGCTTAGGGCCCATAGCGGGTAGGAGCTCCTACGAGCAGTACTTC
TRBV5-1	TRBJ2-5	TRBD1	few	CASSSGQGTTQYF	TGCGCCAGCAGCTCGGGACAGGGGACGACCCAGTACTTC
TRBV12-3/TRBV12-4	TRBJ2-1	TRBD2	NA	CASGTSGPSFF	TGTGCCAGCGGTACTAGCGGGCCGTCGTTCTTC
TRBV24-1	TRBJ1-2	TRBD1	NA	CATSDAGQAYGYTF	TGTGCCACCAGTGATGCGGGACAGGCATATGGCTACACCTTC
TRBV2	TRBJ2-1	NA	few	CASRRTALSYNEQFF	TGTGCCAGCAGACGGACAGCCTTGAGCTACAATGAGCAGTTCTTC
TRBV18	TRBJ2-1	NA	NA	CASSPLDEQFF	TGTGCCAGCTCACCACTCGATGAGCAGTTCTTC
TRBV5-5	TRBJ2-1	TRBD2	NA	CASSLVAGAGYNEQFF	TGTGCCAGCAGCTTGGTGGCGGGAGCAGGCTACAATGAGCAGTTCTTC
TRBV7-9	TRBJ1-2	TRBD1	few	CASSAMDRLGGDGYTF	TGTGCCAGCAGCGCCATGGACAGGCTAGGGGGGGATGGCTACACCTTC
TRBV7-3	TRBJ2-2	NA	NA	CASSLNLKGDGELFF	TGTGCCAGCAGCTTGAACTTGAAGGGCGACGGGGAGCTGTTTTTT
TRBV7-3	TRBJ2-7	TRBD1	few	CASSLQGGQGADEQYF	TGTGCCAGCAGCTTACAAGGGGGACAGGGGGCGGACGAGCAGTACTTC
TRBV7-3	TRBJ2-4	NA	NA	CASSLGQAGNIQYF	TGTGCCAGCAGCTTAGGGCAGGCGGGAAACATTCAGTACTTC
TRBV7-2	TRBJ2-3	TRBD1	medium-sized	CASSSGTGISTDTQYF	TGTGCCAGCAGCTCCGGGACAGGGATTAGCACAGATACGCAGTATTTT
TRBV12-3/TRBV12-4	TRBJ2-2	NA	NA	CASSFPGAAGELFF	TGTGCCAGCAGTTTTCCGGGGGCGGCCGGGGAGCTGTTTTTT
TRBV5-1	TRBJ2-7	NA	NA	CASSLEAEGASEQYF	TGCGCCAGCAGCTTGGAAGCGGAGGGGGCGTCTGAGCAGTACTTC
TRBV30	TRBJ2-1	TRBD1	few	CAWIQGGYNEQFF	TGTGCCTGGATACAGGGGGGCTACAATGAGCAGTTCTTC
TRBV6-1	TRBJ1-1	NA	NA	CASSPLGRGTTEAFF	TGTGCCAGCAGCCCCCTGGGGAGGGGCACTACTGAAGCTTTCTTT
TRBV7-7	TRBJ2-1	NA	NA	CASSLEGSGVGYNEQFF	TGTGCCAGCAGCTTAGAGGGGTCAGGCGTGGGGTACAATGAGCAGTTCTTC
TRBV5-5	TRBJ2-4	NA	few	CASSLGGFQNSGKDQYF	TGTGCCAGCAGCTTGGGAGGTTTCCAAAATAGTGGGAAGGATCAGTACTTC
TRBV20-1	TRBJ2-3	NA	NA	CSARRTSFGTDTQYF	TGCAGTGCTAGAAGGACTTCTTTTGGCACAGATACGCAGTATTTT
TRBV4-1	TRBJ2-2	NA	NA	CASSQVGSSNTGELFF	TGCGCCAGCAGCCAAGTCGGGAGCTCGAACACCGGGGAGCTGTTTTTT
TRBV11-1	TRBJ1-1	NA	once	CASSPWAKTEAFF	TGTGCCAGCAGCCCATGGGCGAAGACTGAAGCTTTCTTT
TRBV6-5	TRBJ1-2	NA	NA	CASTSPGLYDGYTF	TGTGCCAGCACCTCCCCCGGGCTCTATGATGGCTACACCTTC
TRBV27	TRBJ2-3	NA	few	CASSPLGEGGRDTQYF	TGTGCCAGCAGTCCTCTTGGAGAGGGGGGCCGAGATACGCAGTATTTT
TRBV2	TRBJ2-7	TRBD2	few	CASSGGAGVAGSSYEQYF	TGTGCCAGCAGTGGGGGGGCCGGAGTAGCGGGAAGCTCCTACGAGCAGTACTTC
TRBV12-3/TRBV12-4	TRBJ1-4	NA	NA	CASSLSGYNEKLFF	TGTGCCAGCAGTTTGTCAGGGTACAATGAAAAACTGTTTTTT
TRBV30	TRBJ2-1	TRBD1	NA	CAWSLPGQFNEQFF	TGTGCCTGGAGTCTTCCGGGACAGTTCAATGAGCAGTTCTTC
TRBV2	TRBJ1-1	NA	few	CASRETLEAFF	TGTGCCAGCAGGGAGACACTGGAAGCTTTCTTT
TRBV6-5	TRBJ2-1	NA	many	CASSYTHNEQFF	TGTGCCAGCAGTTACACTCACAATGAGCAGTTCTTC
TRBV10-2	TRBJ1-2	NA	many	CASRSQEVYGYTF	TGCGCCAGCAGGTCACAGGAGGTCTATGGCTACACCTTC
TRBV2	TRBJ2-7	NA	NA	CASSAGDTTQYF	TGTGCCAGCAGTGCCGGGGACACAACGCAGTACTTC
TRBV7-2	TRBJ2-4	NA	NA	CASSLRGPYAGTNNSPQYF	TGTGCCAGCAGCTTAAGGGGACCTTATGCCGGGACCAACAACTCCCCCCAGTACTTC
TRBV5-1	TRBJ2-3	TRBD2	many	CASSLGTSGADTQYF	TGCGCCAGCAGCTTGGGGACTAGCGGGGCAGATACGCAGTATTTT
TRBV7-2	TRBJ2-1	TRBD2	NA	CASMGGSSYNEQFF	TGTGCCAGCATGGGGGGGAGCTCCTACAATGAGCAGTTCTTC
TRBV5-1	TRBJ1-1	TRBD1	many	CASSRPGTGNTEAFF	TGCGCCAGCAGCCGTCCCGGGACAGGGAACACTGAAGCTTTCTTT
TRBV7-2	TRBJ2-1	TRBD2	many	CASSQLAGGPGEQFF	TGTGCCAGCAGCCAACTAGCGGGAGGGCCGGGTGAGCAGTTCTTC
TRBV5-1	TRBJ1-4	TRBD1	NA	CASSFRDRGWKDEKLFF	TGCGCCAGCAGCTTTCGGGACAGGGGTTGGAAAGATGAAAAACTGTTTTTT
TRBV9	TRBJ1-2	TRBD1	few	CASSTRQGDYGYTF	TGTGCCAGCAGCACAAGACAGGGGGACTATGGCTACACCTTC
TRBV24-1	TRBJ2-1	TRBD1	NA	CATSDLAGGSYNEQFF	TGTGCCACCAGTGATTTAGCAGGGGGCTCCTACAATGAGCAGTTCTTC
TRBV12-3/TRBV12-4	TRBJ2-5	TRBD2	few	CASRKSSGRETQYF	TGTGCCAGCAGGAAATCTAGCGGGAGGGAGACCCAGTACTTC
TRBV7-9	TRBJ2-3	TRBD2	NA	CASSSGLAEADTQYF	TGTGCCAGCAGCTCGGGACTAGCCGAGGCAGATACGCAGTATTTT
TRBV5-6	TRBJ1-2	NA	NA	CASSLVGGANYGYTF	TGTGCCAGCAGCTTGGTAGGAGGCGCTAACTATGGCTACACCTTC
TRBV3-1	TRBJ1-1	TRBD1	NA	CASRPSTGKAEAFF	TGTGCCAGCAGACCTTCGACAGGGAAGGCTGAAGCTTTCTTT
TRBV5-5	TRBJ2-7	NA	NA	CASSQDRASYEQYF	TGTGCCAGCAGCCAGGACCGAGCATCCTACGAGCAGTACTTC
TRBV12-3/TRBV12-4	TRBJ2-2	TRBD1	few	CASSLDRWTGELFF	TGTGCCAGCAGTCTGGACAGGTGGACCGGGGAGCTGTTTTTT
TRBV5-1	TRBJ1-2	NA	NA	CASSFTPQERYGYTF	TGCGCCAGCAGCTTTACCCCCCAGGAGAGATATGGCTACACCTTC
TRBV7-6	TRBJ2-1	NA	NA	CASRDRPSSYNEQFF	TGTGCCAGCAGAGACCGCCCCAGCTCCTACAATGAGCAGTTCTTC
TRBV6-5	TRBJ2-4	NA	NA	CASSYSLRNIQYF	TGTGCCAGCAGTTACAGTCTCAGAAACATTCAGTACTTC
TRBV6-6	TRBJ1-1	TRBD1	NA	CASSPRDRGENTEAFF	TGTGCCAGCAGTCCCCGGGACAGGGGAGAGAACACTGAAGCTTTCTTT
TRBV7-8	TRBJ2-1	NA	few	CASRITGGPYNEQFF	TGTGCCAGCAGAATCACGGGGGGCCCCTACAATGAGCAGTTCTTC
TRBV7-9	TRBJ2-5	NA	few	CASSLVSQGTETQYF	TGTGCCAGCAGCTTAGTTTCCCAGGGGACGGAGACCCAGTACTTC
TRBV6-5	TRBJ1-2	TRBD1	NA	CASSRGGAHYGYTF	TGTGCCAGCAGTCGAGGGGGCGCCCACTATGGCTACACCTTC
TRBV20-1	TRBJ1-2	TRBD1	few	CSANRGQGASYGYTF	TGCAGTGCAAACCGGGGACAGGGGGCGAGCTATGGCTACACCTTC
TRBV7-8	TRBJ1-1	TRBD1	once	CASSYKPRGLRNTEAFF	TGTGCCAGCAGTTATAAACCAAGGGGGCTCCGTAACACTGAAGCTTTCTTT
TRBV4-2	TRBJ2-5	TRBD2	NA	CASSQQEAGVETQYF	TGTGCCAGCAGCCAACAGGAAGCGGGAGTGGAGACCCAGTACTTC
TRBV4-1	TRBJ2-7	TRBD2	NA	CASSQVLAGSQRDLSYEQYF	TGCGCCAGCAGCCAAGTGCTAGCGGGGTCTCAACGGGACCTCTCCTACGAGCAGTACTTC
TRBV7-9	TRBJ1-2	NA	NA	CASSLGLGSPGDYGYTF	TGTGCCAGCAGCTTAGGGCTGGGCTCCCCCGGGGACTATGGCTACACCTTC